Presented here are 26 T cell receptor beta chains from one specimen sequenced in a study of blood T cell repertoires in COVID-19. Libraries were prepared by immunoSEQ multiplex PCR; TCRdb keeps only in-frame clonotypes and omits some of them. The sample shows 350,000 to 400,000 clones, roughly 86% of them seen only once. Source material: PBMCs or T cells enriched from blood (not recorded which). These receptor sequences come from a woman aged 25 to 45 who had recovered from COVID-19.

On this clone itself: The conserved final phenylalanine or tryptophan is absent from the CDR3, which likely points to a read error. It is unclear where the CDR3 begins or ends on the DNA, so no DNA is shown, and the CDR3 is as TCRdb lists it. This sequence joins TRBV6-5 and TRBJ1-1; the table names TRBD1, a call not compared with the DNA. CDR1 and CDR2 (germline): MNHEY, SVGAGI. Including both end residues, the CDR3 is 12 amino acids long. CDR3 residues: CASSRTGGDQQV.

The chain combines TRBV6-2 or TRBV6-3 with TRBJ2-3; the D gene is possibly TRBD2 (6 bases). CDR3 length: 15 amino acids. CDR1 and CDR2 (germline): MNHEY, SVGEGT. Trimming stripped 2 bases from V and 4 bases from J, with 13 bases between. CDR3 in amino acids: CASSYDAGRPDTQYF. The DNA of the CDR3 is TGTGCCAGCAGTTACGACGCAGGGAGGCCAGATACGCAGTATTTT.

V is TRBV4-1 and J is TRBJ1-1, with 8 bases that match TRBD1. CDR1 MGHRA and CDR2 YSYEKL come from the germline V gene. The V and J ends lost 0 bases and 7 bases, in that order; junction bases with no gene match: 13. This CDR3 spans 17 amino acids. CDR3 protein: CASSQDGGGRGRNEAFF. The CDR3 region has the DNA TGCGCCAGCAGCCAAGATGGGGGGGGCAGGGGGCGAAATGAAGCTTTCTTT.

In this sample, this clone turned up once. The chain is built from TRBV7-9 and TRBJ1-3, with a tentative D call TRBD1 (6 bases). Trimming shortened V by 6 bases and J by 3 bases, and 18 bases separated the two germline ends. The germline V gene has CDR1 SEHNR and CDR2 FQNEAQ (reference sequence). CDR3 length: 16 amino acids. The CDR3 reads CASSPRGRQNGNTIYF. The DNA for the CDR3 is TGTGCCAGCAGTCCCAGGGGTCGACAGAATGGAAACACCATATATTTT.

J is TRBJ1-5 and V is TRBV6-7, with 7 bases fitting TRBD1. TRBV6-7 is an ORF, with its function uncertain. This CDR3 contains 17 residues. V trimming: 2 bases; J trimming: 0 bases; junction bases outside the gene matches: 7. CDR3 sequence: CASSYPDRVNSNQPQHF. CDR3 sequence (DNA): TGTGCCAGCAGTTACCCAGACAGGGTCAATAGCAATCAGCCCCAGCATTTT.

The DNA for the CDR3 is TGTGCCAGCTCACCCCCAGCGAGCTCCTACAATGAGCAGTTCTTC. Translated, it gives CASSPPASSYNEQFF. The V call is TRBV18, the J call TRBJ2-1; no firm D call. There are 15 residues in the CDR3. With 3 bases removed from V and 0 bases from J, the gap between germline ends came to 9 bases. Germline loops: CDR1 KGHSH, CDR2 LQKENI.

The rearrangement joins TRBV19 to TRBJ2-5; 8 bases match TRBD2. J lost 4 bases, V lost 0 bases, and 1 base had no gene match. The germline V gene has CDR1 LNHDA and CDR2 SQIVND (reference sequence). The CDR3 is 14 residues long. CDR3 coding DNA: TGTGCCAGTAGTATAGAAGCGGGGGTAGAGACCCAGTACTTC. Amino acids: CASSIEAGVETQYF.

The genes are TRBV14 and TRBJ2-3, with unresolved D. The V and J ends lost 6 bases and 2 bases respectively, with 9 bases between them. The CDR3 is 13 amino acids. Germline V CDR1 and CDR2: SGHDN, FVKESK. DNA for the CDR3: TGTGCCAGCAGACTCGAAAACACAGATACGCAGTATTTT. This encodes CASRLENTDTQYF.

The genes are TRBV10-1 and TRBJ1-1; D is possibly TRBD1 (5 bases). Trimming stripped 3 bases from V and 9 bases from J, with 11 bases between. From germline, CDR1 is WNHNN and CDR2 SYGVQD (reference sequence). The CDR3 has 12 amino acids. In nucleotides, the CDR3 is TGCGCCAGCAGTGAAGGGGTTACCAAAGCTTTCTTT. It is translated as CASSEGVTKAFF.

CDR3 in amino acids: CASSQEGGRDGVRGYTF. CDR3 nucleotide sequence: TGCGCCAGCAGCCAAGAGGGGGGAAGGGATGGGGTGCGTGGCTACACCTTC. This rearrangement joins TRBV4-3 to TRBJ1-2, with D possibly matching TRBD1 (5 bases). CDR1 is LGHNA, CDR2 YSLEER, per germline. The CDR3 is 17 residues long. Trimming removed 0 bases at V and 7 bases at J, with 21 bases between.

The chain is built from TRBV4-2 and TRBJ1-5; 9 positions match TRBD1. Germline V gene data show CDR1 as LGHNA and CDR2 as YNFKEQ. After removal of 0 bases from V and 5 bases from J, the junction contained 5 bases not matched to a gene. CDR3 size: 16 residues. The CDR3 DNA follows: TGTGCCAGCAGCCAAGAAGCGGGACAGGGTTATCAGCCCCAGCATTTT. The encoded protein is CASSQEAGQGYQPQHF.

The rearrangement joins TRBV5-4 to TRBJ2-1; D is possibly TRBD2 (5 bases). The CDR3 contains 13 residues. Trimming cost V 0 bases and J 8 bases, with 9 bases left between them. Germline V gene lookup returns CDR1 SGHNT and CDR2 YYREEE (reference sequence). CDR3 in DNA: TGTGCCAGCAGCTTGGCGGCTAGCTATGAGCAGTTCTTC. Protein sequence: CASSLAASYEQFF.

The chain links TRBV11-1 to TRBJ2-2; tentative D call: TRBD1 (6 bases). Trimming pared 3 bases from V and 8 bases from J, leaving 13 bases between. From germline, CDR1 is SGHAT and CDR2 FQDESV (reference sequence). The CDR3 loop spans 14 amino acids. The CDR3 is CASSLDGGVGELFF. The CDR3 DNA follows: TGTGCCAGCAGCTTGGATGGGGGCGTTGGGGAGCTGTTTTTT.

The gene calls are TRBV14 and TRBJ2-1, with a weak D call TRBD1 (6 bases). Germline values: CDR1 SGHDN, CDR2 FVKESK. Trimming took 0 bases from V and 5 from J, leaving 11 bases between them. The CDR3 extends over 15 amino acids. CDR3 in DNA: TGTGCCAGCAGCCAAGATTTGACAGGCCACAATGAGCAGTTCTTC. Its translation: CASSQDLTGHNEQFF.

A single count supports this clone. CDR3 region: CASSPSGGTGLVGELFF. DNA of the CDR3: TGTGCCAGCAGCCCCTCGGGCGGGACAGGACTTGTTGGGGAGCTGTTTTTT. The V gene is TRBV9, the J gene TRBJ2-2; 8 positions agree with TRBD1. The CDR3 is 17 amino acids. J gave up 8 bases and V 4 bases, and 16 bases lay outside the gene matches. CDR1 is SGDLS, CDR2 YYNGEE, per germline.

The V and J genes are TRBV9 and TRBJ2-3, with D perhaps TRBD2 (6 bases). The CDR3 length is 15 residues. Trimming removed 1 base from V and 2 bases from J, with 11 bases in between. The germline V gene encodes CDR1 SGDLS and CDR2 YYNGEE. CDR3 sequence (DNA): TGTGCCAGCAGCGTATTAGCGGATTACACAGATACGCAGTATTTT. Translating it yields CASSVLADYTDTQYF.

The chain links TRBV7-3 to TRBJ2-7, with D tentatively TRBD1 (6 bases). Germline V gene lookup returns CDR1 SGHTA and CDR2 FQGTGA. V lost 2 bases, J lost 4 bases, and 9 bases lay in between. The CDR3 is 13 residues long. For the CDR3, the DNA is TGTGCCAGCAGCTTAGGGGGCCAATACGAGCAGTACTTC. Translation: CASSLGGQYEQYF.

The chain couples TRBV5-6 to TRBJ2-7; 13 bases are shared with TRBD2. The junction had 11 bases not matched to a gene; V was cut back by 4 bases and J by 1 base. The CDR3 covers 18 residues. The germline V gene has CDR1 SGHDT and CDR2 YYEEEE. CDR3: CASSDGTSGTYRSYEQYF. For the CDR3, the DNA is TGTGCCAGCAGCGACGGGACTAGCGGGACGTATCGATCCTACGAGCAGTACTTC.

The chain links TRBV30 to TRBJ1-1; unclear D gene. The ends were cut back, 0 bases at V and 8 bases at J, with 7 bases in the middle. Germline V gene data show CDR1 as GTSNPN and CDR2 as SVGIG (reference sequence). The CDR3 covers 11 residues. The CDR3 DNA is TGTGCCTGGAGTGTGGTCGGGGAAGCTTTCTTT. Amino acid sequence: CAWSVVGEAFF. Looking up the rest from reference TRBV30 and TRBJ1-1 gives the full variable domain: SQTIHQWPATLVQPVGSPLSLECTVEGTSNPNLYWYRQAAGRGLQLLFYSVGIGQISSEVPQNLSASRPQDRQFILSSKKLLLSDSGFYLCAWSVVGEAFFGQGTRLTVV.

The chain employs TRBV19 and TRBJ1-1; D may be TRBD1 (6 bases). Deletions cut 3 bases from V and 3 bases from J, with 20 bases between. CDR1 is LNHDA and CDR2 is SQIVND in the germline V gene (reference sequence). This CDR3 spans 17 amino acids. The CDR3 region is CASSMGHPLSPHTEAFF. The CDR3 coding sequence is TGTGCCAGTAGTATGGGACACCCCCTCAGCCCGCACACTGAAGCTTTCTTT.

V and J are TRBV4-1 and TRBJ2-1, with D possibly being TRBD2 (6 bases). Trimming took 0 bases from V and 1 from J, leaving 10 bases between them. The CDR3 covers 16 residues. Germline CDR1 MGHRA, CDR2 YSYEKL. The CDR3 loop reads CASSQESSGSYNEQFF. Written as DNA, the CDR3 is TGCGCCAGCAGCCAAGAATCCAGCGGGTCCTACAATGAGCAGTTCTTC.

Remarks on this clone: The junction and the germline gene differ at one end; a read error may be behind it. The J gene is TRBJ1-1, the V gene TRBV11-1; D may be TRBD1 (5 bases). The CDR3 runs 15 residues. CDR1 is SGHAT, CDR2 FQDESV, per germline (reference sequence). CDR3 bases: TGTGCCAGCACCTTATTGACAGACATGAACACTGAAGCTTTCTTT. Protein: CASTLLTDMNTEAFF.

V usage is TRBV6-2 or TRBV6-3 and J usage is TRBJ1-2; D not certain. Germline V CDR1 and CDR2: MNHEY, SVGEGT. V gave up 5 bases and J gave up 2 bases, with 9 bases separating them. The CDR3 has 13 residues. CDR3 in amino acids: CASSPPGNYGYTF. The CDR3 region has the DNA TGTGCCAGCAGTCCCCCGGGGAACTATGGCTACACCTTC.

CDR3 amino acids: CAIQDKDSGANVLTF. The CDR3 DNA sequence: TGTGCCATCCAGGACAAAGACTCTGGGGCCAACGTCCTGACTTTC. The genes are TRBV10-3 and TRBJ2-6; possibly TRBD1 for D (5 bases). CDR1 is ENHRY and CDR2 is SYGVKD in the germline V gene. The CDR3 is 15 amino acids. V lost 8 bases and J lost 0, with 11 bases in between.

J is TRBJ1-2 and V is TRBV5-6; 9 nucleotides agree with TRBD1. V shed 5 bases and J 5 bases; nucleotides not matched to a gene: 10. The CDR3 spans 15 residues. Germline V lookup: CDR1 SGHDT, CDR2 YYEEEE. The CDR3: CASRIGQGTGYGYTF. CDR3 coding DNA: TGTGCCAGCAGGATCGGACAGGGGACAGGGTATGGCTACACCTTC.

The V gene is TRBV2, the J gene TRBJ1-1; D gene unclear. This CDR3 is 15 amino acids long. Trimming removed 7 bases at V and 6 bases at J, with 21 bases between. CDR1 is SNHLY, CDR2 FYNNEI, per germline. In nucleotides, the CDR3 is TGTGCCAGCATCTCCTCCCGGGGAATTGCCGCTGAAGCTTTCTTT. Translating gives CASISSRGIAAEAFF.